A single TCR beta chain is shown here with its context. Its antigen is as yet unknown. These data originate in a study of radiotherapy plus CTLA-4 blockade in lung cancer. General study points: Blood saw expansion of tumor-derived TCR clones after radiotherapy plus ipilimumab. With interferon-beta, early dynamics of blood T cell clones were reported to best predict response.

Germline trimming cut 1 base from V and 11 bases from J; bases unmatched to any gene: 12. Germline V gene sequence: CDR1 SGHAT, CDR2 FQNNGV. The CDR3 has 16 amino acids. Profiled with immunoSEQ multiplex PCR; TCRdb holds only in-frame clones, not every one. Seen here are some 60,000 clones, 70% to 85% observed once, and the top ten hold 16%. This rearrangement joins TRBV11-2 to TRBJ1-5; 9 bases map to TRBD1. This clonotype was sampled from a human donor with non-small cell lung cancer who had a complete response to radiotherapy plus ipilimumab. The source material was peripheral blood, sampled from a patient treated with radiotherapy plus ipilimumab. The CDR3 DNA sequence: TGTGCCAGCAGCTTAGGAAGGGGGACAGGGACCGAGTCCCAGCATTTT. Protein product: CASSLGRGTGTESQHF.